There are many counts of the clone carrying this T cell receptor (beta chain). These data originate in a study of T cells in Graves' hyperthyroidism and ophthalmopathy. Patients with uncontrolled infections, other autoimmune diseases, pregnancy or lactation were excluded. Amplification targeted TCR beta CDR3 regions from RNA transcripts. HTBI primers were employed in a first-round RT-PCR of the TCR CDR3. Each CDR3 protein gets one entry after TCRdb re-called the multiplex PCR reads with MiXCR. The table has around 450,000 distinct CDR3 sequences, approximately 13% seen once. Germline V gives CDR1 SNHLY, CDR2 FYNNEI. V lost 4 bases and J 0 bases, leaving 22 bases between the germline ends. The CDR3 contains 19 residues.

The chain couples TRBV2 to TRBJ2-1; maybe TRBD2 (6 bases). Material: blood. This sequence was found in a woman under 30 with Graves' hyperthyroidism. The CDR3 DNA reads TGTGCCAGCAGTGGCATCGGGACCCCGGGGGTAGACTCCTACAATGAGCAGTTCTTC. This sequence encodes CASSGIGTPGVDSYNEQFF. The variable domain in full, with the rest retrieved from reference TRBV2 and TRBJ2-1, is EPEVTQTPSHQVTQMGQEVILRCVPISNHLYFYWYRQILGQKVEFLVSFYNNEISEKSEIFDDQFSVERPDGSNFTLKIRSTKLEDSAMYFCASSGIGTPGVDSYNEQFFGPGTRLTVL.